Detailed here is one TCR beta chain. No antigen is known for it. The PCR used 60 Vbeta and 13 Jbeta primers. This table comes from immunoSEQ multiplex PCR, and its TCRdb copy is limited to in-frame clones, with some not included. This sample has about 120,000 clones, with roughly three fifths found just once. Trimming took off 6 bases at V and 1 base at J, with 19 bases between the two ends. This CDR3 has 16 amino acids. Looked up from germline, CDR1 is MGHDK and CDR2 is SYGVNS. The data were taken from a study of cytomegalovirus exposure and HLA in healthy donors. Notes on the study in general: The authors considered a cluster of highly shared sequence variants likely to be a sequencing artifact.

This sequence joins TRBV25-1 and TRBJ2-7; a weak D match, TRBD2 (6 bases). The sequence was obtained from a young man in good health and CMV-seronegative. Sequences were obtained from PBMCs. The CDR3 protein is CASRTVGLALSYEQYF. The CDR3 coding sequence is TGTGCCAGCAGGACGGTCGGGCTAGCGTTGTCCTACGAGCAGTACTTC.